This TCR beta chain came from a study of blood T cells in healthy people across ages. The V end was cut by 2 bases, the J end by 5 bases, with 11 bases between. The length of the CDR3 is 14 residues. Germline V lookup: CDR1 MGHDK, CDR2 SYGVNS. As to this clonotype: The antigen is unknown.

Study-level points and caveats: Nothing was known about donor CMV status, and this possibly confounded expanded clonotype changes. Long-lived and aged donors differed, with more naive CD4+ cells and higher diversity in the long-lived. As age increased, TCR beta diversity per million T cells fell in a roughly linear fashion.

A second PCR of roughly 7 to 11 cycles used a sample-barcoded 5' primer and a J-beta primer mix. Every molecule of cDNA carried a tag from a template-switch adaptor with 12 random nucleotides. Each CDR3 protein is one row after TCRdb ran MiXCR on the 5' RACE reads. The profile covers 1,300,000 or so distinct CDR3 sequences, with approximately 63% appearing a single time and about 6.3% taken by the ten largest. The gene calls are TRBV25-1 and TRBJ2-3; tentatively, D is TRBD1 (5 bases). The sequenced material came from blood. This TCR came from a man aged 18 to 29 in good health. The CDR3 bases are TGTGCCAGCAGTGAAAAAGGGGCCGGAGATACGCAGTATTTT. Translation: CASSEKGAGDTQYF.